Below are 20 T cell receptor beta chains sequenced from a single sample in a study of shared clonotypes between healthy human individuals. Some clones are missing from TCRdb's copy, which holds only in-frame ones; the method was immunoSEQ multiplex PCR. The top ten hold 1.5% to 2% of the sample, which has about 2.1 million clones, under 95% seen once. Naive CD8 cells, CD45RO-negative and positively selected for CCR7, excluded terminally differentiated effector memory CD45RA+ cells. The sample consisted of naive CD8+ T cells from PBMCs. The receptors were sampled from a man aged 18 to 30 in good health. Some clones in this sample may be carry-over from other donors' samples.

The rearrangement joins TRBV14 to TRBJ2-5; no reliable D call. The V end was cut by 1 base, the J end by 6 bases, with 12 bases between. Germline assignment: CDR1 SGHDN and CDR2 FVKESK. The CDR3 sequence is 14 residues long. The CDR3 spells CASSQGLRAKTQYF. As DNA, the CDR3 is TGTGCCAGCAGCCAAGGACTGAGAGCGAAGACCCAGTACTTC.

The chain uses TRBV6-6 and TRBJ2-4; the match to TRBD1 covers 9 bases. The CDR3 loop spans 14 amino acids. From germline, CDR1 is MNHNY and CDR2 SVGAGI (reference sequence). V lost 2 bases, J lost 8 bases, and 4 bases stayed unmatched. The CDR3 coding sequence is TGTGCCAGCAGTTACGGGGGACAGGGTTACATTCAGTACTTC. This sequence encodes CASSYGGQGYIQYF.

This chain links TRBV4-3 with TRBJ2-7; a weak D match, TRBD2 (6 bases). V shed 0 bases and J shed 3 bases, with 12 bases lying between them. The CDR3 spans 15 residues. Germline V CDR1 and CDR2: LGHNA, YSLEER. CDR3 nucleotides: TGCGCCAGCAGCCAAGATCTGGAGGGCCTCTACGAGCAGTACTTC. Translation: CASSQDLEGLYEQYF.

The gene calls are TRBV28 and TRBJ1-2, with D maybe TRBD1 (5 bases). This CDR3 is built from 14 residues. The V and J ends lost 8 bases and 9 bases respectively, with 22 bases between them. Germline lookup yields CDR1 MDHEN and CDR2 SYDVKM. The CDR3 is CASSRLGQGHRYTF. The CDR3 DNA reads TGTGCCAGCTCACGATTGGGGCAGGGTCATCGCTACACCTTC.

The chain joins TRBV11-2 to TRBJ2-7, with D possibly TRBD2 on 6 matching bases. This CDR3 is built from 15 residues. V lost 5 bases, J lost 2 bases, and 16 bases lay in between. Germline CDR1 reads SGHAT; CDR2 reads FQNNGV. The CDR3 region is CASSDVGTGAYEQYF. CDR3 nucleotide sequence: TGTGCCAGCAGCGATGTCGGGACGGGGGCCTACGAGCAGTACTTC.

This clone has just one count. V is TRBV5-4 and J is TRBJ1-1; D gene ambiguous. The CDR3 sequence is 13 residues long. V lost 4 bases to trimming and J lost 3 bases, with 10 bases between them. Germline assignment: CDR1 SGHNT and CDR2 YYREEE (reference sequence). CDR3: CASSDRTDTEAFF. CDR3 nucleotide sequence: TGTGCCAGCAGCGATCGGACGGACACTGAAGCTTTCTTT.

The V gene is TRBV28, the J gene TRBJ1-2, with 7 positions matching TRBD1. This CDR3 has 15 residues. The germline V gene encodes CDR1 MDHEN and CDR2 SYDVKM. After removal of 3 bases from V and 6 bases from J, the junction contained 10 bases not matched to a gene. CDR3 nucleotides: TGTGCCAGCAGTTTTCGGAGGGGGCTAAGGGATGGCTACACCTTC. It is translated as CASSFRRGLRDGYTF.

The rearrangement uses TRBV7-9 and TRBJ2-7; D gene ambiguous. Germline loops: CDR1 SEHNR, CDR2 FQNEAQ (reference sequence). V shed 5 bases and J shed 2 bases, with 13 bases lying between them. The CDR3 length is 14 residues. CDR3 nucleotides: TGTGCCAGCAGCGATCGAGGTCTGGCCTACGAGCAGTACTTC. Residues: CASSDRGLAYEQYF.

This clone is a singleton in its sample. DNA for the CDR3: TGTGCCAGCAGGGTCAGTCCCTACGAGCAGTACTTC. This codes for CASRVSPYEQYF. The V gene is TRBV6-4, the J gene TRBJ2-7; D gene uncertain. Germline lookup yields CDR1 MRHNA and CDR2 SNTAGT. The CDR3 length is 12 residues. Trimming pared 6 bases from V and 2 bases from J, leaving 8 bases between.

This sequence joins TRBV27 and TRBJ2-7, with TRBD2 matching over 11 bases. J lost 3 bases, V lost 3 bases, and 4 bases had no gene match. CDR3 length: 15 residues. Germline assignment: CDR1 MNHEY and CDR2 SMNVEV (reference sequence). CDR3 sequence: CASSFLTSGGYEQYF. CDR3 coding DNA: TGTGCCAGCAGTTTTCTCACTAGCGGGGGCTACGAGCAGTACTTC.

This clone was detected only a few times. The chain uses TRBV9 and TRBJ1-1; no definite D call. V lost 0 bases and J lost 0, with 9 bases in between. The CDR3 has 15 amino acids. CDR1 SGDLS and CDR2 YYNGEE come from the germline V gene. Written as DNA, the CDR3 is TGTGCCAGCAGCGTAGGATCACGGATGAACACTGAAGCTTTCTTT. This encodes CASSVGSRMNTEAFF.

The V call is TRBV9, the J call TRBJ2-7, with D possibly TRBD1 on 5 matching bases. Per germline, CDR1 SGDLS and CDR2 YYNGEE. Trimming stripped 3 bases from V and 3 bases from J, with 10 bases between. This CDR3 region has 13 residues. CDR3 in DNA: TGTGCCAGCAGCGCCGACAGAAACTACGAGCAGTACTTC. Translated, it gives CASSADRNYEQYF.

Only a few counts were recorded for this clone. The CDR3 is CASSVAGPRSYEQYF. CDR3 sequence (DNA): TGTGCCAGCAGCGTTGCGGGACCCAGGTCCTACGAGCAGTACTTC. V is TRBV9 and J is TRBJ2-7; weak D call: TRBD2 (6 bases). Per germline, CDR1 SGDLS and CDR2 YYNGEE. The V and J ends lost 2 bases and 1 base respectively, with 13 bases between them. CDR3 size: 15 residues.

The gene calls are TRBV4-1 and TRBJ2-2, with 7 bases matching TRBD2. Per germline, CDR1 MGHRA and CDR2 YSYEKL. The CDR3 sequence is 16 residues long. After removal of 4 bases from V and 4 bases from J, the junction contained 9 bases not matched to a gene. The CDR3 loop is CASSLQGGSGTGELFF. CDR3 DNA: TGCGCCAGCAGCCTCCAGGGAGGGTCGGGCACCGGGGAGCTGTTTTTT.

This clone has just a few counts. Distinct nucleotide sequences in the sample also encode this CDR3. The genes are TRBV7-2 and TRBJ2-7, with 7 bases lining up with TRBD2. The CDR3 has 13 amino acids. Germline V lookup: CDR1 SGHTA, CDR2 FQGNSA. V lost 1 base to trimming and J lost 6 bases; unmatched junction nucleotides: 3. The CDR3 loop reads CASSLDGRSEQYF. DNA for the CDR3: TGTGCCAGCAGCTTAGACGGGAGGTCCGAGCAGTACTTC. Full variable domain (missing parts from reference TRBV7-2 and TRBJ2-7): GAGVSQSPSNKVTEKGKDVELRCDPISGHTALYWYRQSLGQGLEFLIYFQGNSAPDKSGLPSDRFSAERTGGSVSTLTIQRTQQEDSAVYLCASSLDGRSEQYFGPGTRLTVT.

The chain has TRBV5-1 and TRBJ1-2; 9 bases map to TRBD1. Trimming removed 4 bases from V and 4 bases from J; junction bases left unmatched: 8. CDR1 and CDR2 from the germline V gene are SGHRS and YFSETQ. The CDR3 extends over 15 amino acids. The CDR3 reads CASSGGTGPFYGYTF. CDR3 nucleotides: TGCGCCAGCAGCGGTGGGACAGGGCCCTTCTATGGCTACACCTTC. The full variable domain, completed using reference TRBV5-1 and TRBJ1-2, is KAGVTQTPRYLIKTRGQQVTLSCSPISGHRSVSWYQQTPGQGLQFLFEYFSETQRNKGNFPGRFSGRQFSNSRSEMNVSTLELGDSALYLCASSGGTGPFYGYTFGSGTRLTVV.

This clone was recorded once. V gene TRBV7-2 combines with J gene TRBJ1-1; 8 bases align to TRBD1. CDR1 and CDR2 from the germline V gene are SGHTA and FQGNSA. V lost 6 bases, J lost 6 bases, and 6 bases stayed unmatched. The CDR3 spans 13 residues. The CDR3 nucleotides are TGTGCCAGCAGGCCCCAGGGGGCCGCTGAAGCTTTCTTT. Translating it yields CASRPQGAAEAFF.

The chain employs TRBV7-8 and TRBJ1-4; perhaps TRBD1 as D (5 bases). This CDR3 has 14 residues. V lost 3 bases to trimming and J lost 8 bases, with 13 bases between them. Germline V gene sequence: CDR1 SGHVS, CDR2 FQNEAQ. This CDR3 reads CASSFSREWEKLFF. The CDR3 bases are TGTGCCAGCAGCTTTAGCAGGGAGTGGGAAAAACTGTTTTTT.

V gene TRBV4-1 combines with J gene TRBJ1-5, with D possibly being TRBD1 (6 bases). Trimming took off 4 bases at V and 7 bases at J, with 14 bases between the two ends. Germline lookup yields CDR1 MGHRA and CDR2 YSYEKL. The CDR3 is made up of 14 amino acids. The CDR3 sequence: CASSLTGPGQPQHF. CDR3 sequence (DNA): TGCGCCAGCAGCCTGACAGGACCGGGACAGCCCCAGCATTTT.

The chain links TRBV6-5 to TRBJ2-1; weak D call: TRBD2 (5 bases). Germline lookup yields CDR1 MNHEY and CDR2 SVGAGI. The CDR3 spans 15 residues. V lost 1 base to trimming and J lost 4 bases, with 11 bases between them. The CDR3 DNA is TGTGCCAGCAGTTACTTGAACGGGAATTACAATGAGCAGTTCTTC. Its translation: CASSYLNGNYNEQFF.